These T cell receptor beta chains were read from a single sample in a study of identifying expanded T cells in peripheral blood. TCRdb's copy holds only in-frame clones and misses some; the assay was immunoSEQ multiplex PCR. The sample lists roughly 120,000 clones; roughly nine tenths were seen once. Sequencing was carried out using blood. The source is a person aged 18 to 75 in good health. Both conserved end residues are part of each CDR3.

TRBV6-6	TRBJ2-7	16	CASRFRLIAGVYEQYF
TRBV4-3	TRBJ2-1	15	CASSPQGSSYNEQFF
TRBV11-3	TRBJ2-1	12	CASSPGTIGQFF
TRBV6-6	TRBJ1-5	13	CASSRDSLEPQHF
TRBV15	TRBJ1-4	17	CATSRDRLLGGGEKLFF
TRBV10-3	TRBJ2-4	14	CAISPGQGKNIQYF
TRBV7-8	TRBJ1-3	16	CASSLGQGRSGNTIYF
TRBV7-2	TRBJ2-2	16	CASSPNRGSFPGELFF
TRBV2	TRBJ2-5	16	CASSPPGTSGLRTQYF
TRBV19	TRBJ1-1	13	CASSGGALTEAFF